The rows below give T cell receptor beta chains drawn from one sample of a study of shared clonotypes between healthy human individuals. Sequenced by immunoSEQ multiplex PCR; TCRdb stores in-frame clones only, minus some. This sample has roughly 110,000 clones, with about 62% found just once. Specimen: memory CD8+ T cells sorted from blood. The receptors originated from a woman younger than 45 in good health. Each CDR3 is given with its conserved first and last residue. Each record gives: CDR3 DNA, CDR3 protein, J gene, clone size, D gene, V gene. The D gene is left open where the match is weak. A clone size is listed for some rows: how often the clone was seen (once, few, many), or a class if it is expanded.

TGTGCCAGCAGCTATACTACAGGGGGCGGTCAGCCCCAGCATTTT | CASSYTTGGGQPQHF | TRBJ1-5 | few | TRBD1 | TRBV28
TGTGCCAGCAGCTTGGGGTTTGGAAACACCATATATTTT | CASSLGFGNTIYF | TRBJ1-3 | few | NA | TRBV13
TGTGCCAGCAGCAGATTCAGGGATCAGCCCCAGCATTTT | CASSRFRDQPQHF | TRBJ1-5 | NA | NA | TRBV11-2
TGTGCCAGCAGTTTAGGCGGGAGGAAAAAGGGGGAGCTGTTTTTT | CASSLGGRKKGELFF | TRBJ2-2 | NA | TRBD2 | TRBV27
TGTGCCAGCAGCTCCGAACGGCGCTCCACAGATACGCAGTATTTT | CASSSERRSTDTQYF | TRBJ2-3 | NA | NA | TRBV7-9
TGTGCCAGCAGTTTTCGCGGGGGGTACGAGCAGTACTTC | CASSFRGGYEQYF | TRBJ2-7 | many | TRBD2 | TRBV27
TGTGCCAGTACCAATTGGGCAGGTAACGAGCAGTACTTC | CASTNWAGNEQYF | TRBJ2-7 | NA | NA | TRBV19
TGTGCCAGTAGTATAGCCTGGGGCGGGGAAGCTTTCTTT | CASSIAWGGEAFF | TRBJ1-1 | NA | NA | TRBV19
TGTGCCAGCAGCTCCTCGGACAGGGTGAGAGACGGTTGGTATCAGCCCCAGCATTTT | CASSSSDRVRDGWYQPQHF | TRBJ1-5 | NA | TRBD1 | TRBV7-9
TGTGCCAGCAGTGAAGTTCCAGCGGGAGGCCCCCTCACTTACGAGCAGTACTTC | CASSEVPAGGPLTYEQYF | TRBJ2-7 | once | TRBD2 | TRBV2